The T cell receptor beta chain under discussion was sequenced for a study of identical twins. V was pared by 4 bases and J by 5 bases, with 12 bases between. The CDR3 totals 13 residues. Germline-derived CDR1 and CDR2 are GTSNPN and SVGIG (reference sequence). Study-level findings and limits: Out-of-frame alpha sequences that twins shared showed excess low generation probability. Memory repertoires showed no such pattern, whereas abundant cord blood beta clonotypes carried fewer insertions.

This clonotype has more than one count but fewer than ten. Antigen specificity is unknown. Via MiXCR, TCRdb re-called the 5' RACE reads, giving one row per CDR3 protein. The table lists some 500,000 distinct CDR3 sequences, roughly a fifth of them singletons. The same sample was also used in a study of T cells expressing NK-cell markers.

This receptor was obtained from a woman aged 18-29 years in good health. Sequencing input: CD4+ T cells sorted from blood. The rearrangement joins TRBV30 to TRBJ2-1, with D tentatively TRBD1 or TRBD2 (5 bases each). The CDR3 sequence is CAWNWGSNNEQFF. As DNA, the CDR3 is TGTGCCTGGAATTGGGGGAGTAACAATGAGCAGTTCTTC.